The clone carrying this TCR beta chain was recorded a few times. The antigen is unknown. Through a sample-barcoded 5' primer and a J-beta primer mix, a second PCR was run for roughly 7 to 12 cycles. TCRdb ran MiXCR on the 5' RACE reads and lists one entry per CDR3 protein. The repertoire holds more than 1,000,000 distinct CDR3 sequences, with roughly 24% as singletons. These data are taken from a study of blood T cells in healthy people across ages. Broader study findings: Naive T cell percentage showed a strong correlation with TCR beta diversity.

In germline, CDR1 is SGHTA, CDR2 FQGNSA. Trimming removed 7 bases at V and 0 bases at J, with 9 bases between. The CDR3 has 14 residues. The same sample was also studied in work on T cells of mothers and their children.

The rearrangement uses TRBV7-2 and TRBJ1-4, with a tentative D call TRBD1 (5 bases). The sequence came from a girl aged 2 to 9 in good health. Sequenced sample: blood. The CDR3 nucleotides read TGTGCCAGCAAGGCGACAGCAACTAATGAAAAACTGTTTTTT. Its protein is CASKATATNEKLFF. The full variable domain, completed using reference TRBV7-2 and TRBJ1-4, is GAGVSQSPSNKVTEKGKDVELRCDPISGHTALYWYRQSLGQGLEFLIYFQGNSAPDKSGLPSDRFSAERTGGSVSTLTIQRTQQEDSAVYLCASKATATNEKLFFGSGTQLSVL.